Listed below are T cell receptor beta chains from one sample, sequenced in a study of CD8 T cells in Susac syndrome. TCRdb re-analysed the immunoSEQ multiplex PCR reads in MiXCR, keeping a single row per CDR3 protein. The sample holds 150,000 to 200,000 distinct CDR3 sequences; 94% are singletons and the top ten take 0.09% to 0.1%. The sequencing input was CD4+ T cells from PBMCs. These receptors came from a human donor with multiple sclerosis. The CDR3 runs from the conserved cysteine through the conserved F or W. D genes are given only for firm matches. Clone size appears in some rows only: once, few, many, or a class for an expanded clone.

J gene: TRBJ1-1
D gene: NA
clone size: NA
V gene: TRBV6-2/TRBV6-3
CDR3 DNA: TGTGCCAGCAGTCCCAATGGACGGGGGGAAGCTTTCTTT
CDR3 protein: CASSPNGRGEAFF

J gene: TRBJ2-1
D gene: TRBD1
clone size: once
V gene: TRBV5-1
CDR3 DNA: TGCGCCAGCACAACTCAGGGGGCCCTGAACAATGAGCAGTTCTTC
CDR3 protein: CASTTQGALNNEQFF

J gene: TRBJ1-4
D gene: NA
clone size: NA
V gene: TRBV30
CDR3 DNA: TGTGCCGGCGAACGGGACAAACTGTTTTTT
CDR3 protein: CAGERDKLFF

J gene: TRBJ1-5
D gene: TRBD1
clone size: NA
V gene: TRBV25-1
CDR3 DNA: TGTGCCAGCAGTGCCCGGGGAGGGACAGGGGTTGATCAGCCCCAGCATTTT
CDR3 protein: CASSARGGTGVDQPQHF

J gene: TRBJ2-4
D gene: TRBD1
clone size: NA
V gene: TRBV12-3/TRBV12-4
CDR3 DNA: TGTGCCAGCAGTCCACAGGGGGCTACGAACATTCAGTACTTC
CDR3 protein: CASSPQGATNIQYF

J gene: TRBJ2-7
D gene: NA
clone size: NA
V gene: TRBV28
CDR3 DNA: TGTGCCAGCAGTTTCGCCCTAGCGCAGCTAACCTACGAGCAGTACTTC
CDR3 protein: CASSFALAQLTYEQYF

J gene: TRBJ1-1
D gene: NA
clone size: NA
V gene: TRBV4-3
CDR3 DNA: TGCGCCAGCAGCCAAAGACCCCCCGGGGCTGAAGCTTTCTTT
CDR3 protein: CASSQRPPGAEAFF

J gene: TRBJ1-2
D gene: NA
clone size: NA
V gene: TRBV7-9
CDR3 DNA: TGTGCCAGCAGCCCCATCTATGGCTACACCTTC
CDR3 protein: CASSPIYGYTF

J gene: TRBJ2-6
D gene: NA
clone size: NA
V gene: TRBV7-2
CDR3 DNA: TGTGCCAGCAGCTTAGTGCAGGGTTCTGGGGCCAACGTCCTGACTTTC
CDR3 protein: CASSLVQGSGANVLTF

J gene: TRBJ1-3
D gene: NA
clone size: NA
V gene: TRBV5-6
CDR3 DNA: TGTGCCAGCAGCTTGGCCGGGCTCCTCTCTGGAAACACCATATATTTT
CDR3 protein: CASSLAGLLSGNTIYF

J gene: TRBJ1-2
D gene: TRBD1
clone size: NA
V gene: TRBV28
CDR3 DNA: TGTGCCAGCAGTTTATCCGGGACAGGGGGCTTAAACTATGGCTACACCTTC
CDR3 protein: CASSLSGTGGLNYGYTF

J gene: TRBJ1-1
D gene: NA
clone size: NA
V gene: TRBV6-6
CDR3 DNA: TGTGCCCTCTTAGTCGGGGGCCTCCGAGCTTTCTTT
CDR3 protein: CALLVGGLRAFF

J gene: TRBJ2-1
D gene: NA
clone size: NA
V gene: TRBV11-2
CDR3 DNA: TGTGCCAGCAGCTTAGGGTCAGCTTACAATGAGCAGTTCTTC
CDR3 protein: CASSLGSAYNEQFF

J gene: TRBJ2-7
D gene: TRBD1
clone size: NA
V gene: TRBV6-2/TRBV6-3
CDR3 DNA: TGTGCCAGCAGTTACCGACGGACAGGAATTTCCTACGAGCAGTACTTC
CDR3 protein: CASSYRRTGISYEQYF

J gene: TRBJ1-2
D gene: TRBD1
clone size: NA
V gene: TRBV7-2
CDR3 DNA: TGTGCCAGCAGCCGCGGGACAGACTATGGCTACACCTTC
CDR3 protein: CASSRGTDYGYTF

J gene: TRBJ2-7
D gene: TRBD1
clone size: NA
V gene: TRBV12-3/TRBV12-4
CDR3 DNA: TGTGCCAGCAGCTCGGGACAGAACTACGAGCAGTACTTC
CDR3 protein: CASSSGQNYEQYF

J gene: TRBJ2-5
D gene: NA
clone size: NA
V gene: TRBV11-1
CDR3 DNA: TGTGCCAGCAGCTTAATCCTCGCGGGGTACCAAGAGACCCAGTACTTC
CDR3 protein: CASSLILAGYQETQYF

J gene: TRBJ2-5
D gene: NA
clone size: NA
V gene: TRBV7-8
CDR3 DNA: TGTGCCAGCAGCTACGAGGCTCGAGAGACCCAGTACTTC
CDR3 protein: CASSYEARETQYF

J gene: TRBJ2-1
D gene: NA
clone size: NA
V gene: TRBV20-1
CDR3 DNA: TGCAGTGCCGTTGTATCGCAGAAACCTAACAATGAGCAGTTCTTC
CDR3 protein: CSAVVSQKPNNEQFF

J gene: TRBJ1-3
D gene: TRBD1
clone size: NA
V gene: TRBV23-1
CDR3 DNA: TGCGCCAGCACCCGGGACAGGGGGCCTTTAGGTGGAAACACCATATATTTT
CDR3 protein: CASTRDRGPLGGNTIYF

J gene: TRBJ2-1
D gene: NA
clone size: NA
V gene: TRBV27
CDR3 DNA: TGTGCCAGCAGTTTACGCCTAGCGCCTCGACCTAATGAGCAGTTCTTC
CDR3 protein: CASSLRLAPRPNEQFF

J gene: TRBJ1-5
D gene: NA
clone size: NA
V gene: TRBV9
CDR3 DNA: TGTGCCAGCAGCGTAGACCCGGAAAGTCAGCCCCAGCATTTT
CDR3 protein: CASSVDPESQPQHF

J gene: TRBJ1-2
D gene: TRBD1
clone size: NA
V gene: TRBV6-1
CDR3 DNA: TGTGCCAGCATTAGGACAGGGACTAACTATGGCTACACCTTC
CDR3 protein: CASIRTGTNYGYTF

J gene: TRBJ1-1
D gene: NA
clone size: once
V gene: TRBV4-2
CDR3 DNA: TGTGCCAGCAGCCAAGATCCCCGGTCCGGGATACAGGGTGGTAGGGCTAGCACTGAAGCTTTCTTT
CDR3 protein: CASSQDPRSGIQGGRASTEAFF

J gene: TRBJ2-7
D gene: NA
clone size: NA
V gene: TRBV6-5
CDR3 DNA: TGTGCCAGCAGGCTCGGGTACAGCTCCTACGAGCAGTACTTC
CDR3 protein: CASRLGYSSYEQYF

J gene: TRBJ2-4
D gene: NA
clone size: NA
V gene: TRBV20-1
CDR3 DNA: TGCAGTGCTACAGTGCTAGCCAAAAACATTCAGTACTTC
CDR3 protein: CSATVLAKNIQYF

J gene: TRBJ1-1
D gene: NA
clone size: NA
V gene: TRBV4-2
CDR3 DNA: TGTGCCAGCAGCCAAGATCTAACAACCCTTGAAGCTTTCTTT
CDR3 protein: CASSQDLTTLEAFF